This T cell receptor beta chain emerged from a study of blood T cells in healthy people across ages. Combining a sample-barcoded 5' primer with a J-beta primer mix, a second PCR ran for roughly 6 to 11 cycles. TCRdb itself ran the 5' RACE reads through MiXCR, one entry per CDR3 protein. The data contain 1 million or so distinct CDR3 sequences, 40% to 45% of them singletons. V shed 6 bases, J shed 2 bases, and the junction held 9 bases outside the gene matches. CDR3 length: 14 amino acids. Germline lookup yields CDR1 DFQATT and CDR2 SNEGSKA (reference sequence). The sequence was collected from a woman aged 55-75 years in good health. The sample taken for sequencing was blood. The V call is TRBV20-1, the J call TRBJ2-5, with TRBD2 identical over 7 bases. As DNA, the CDR3 is TGCAGTGCAGACTTAGCGGGTTTACAAGAGACCCAGTACTTC. It is translated as CSADLAGLQETQYF.